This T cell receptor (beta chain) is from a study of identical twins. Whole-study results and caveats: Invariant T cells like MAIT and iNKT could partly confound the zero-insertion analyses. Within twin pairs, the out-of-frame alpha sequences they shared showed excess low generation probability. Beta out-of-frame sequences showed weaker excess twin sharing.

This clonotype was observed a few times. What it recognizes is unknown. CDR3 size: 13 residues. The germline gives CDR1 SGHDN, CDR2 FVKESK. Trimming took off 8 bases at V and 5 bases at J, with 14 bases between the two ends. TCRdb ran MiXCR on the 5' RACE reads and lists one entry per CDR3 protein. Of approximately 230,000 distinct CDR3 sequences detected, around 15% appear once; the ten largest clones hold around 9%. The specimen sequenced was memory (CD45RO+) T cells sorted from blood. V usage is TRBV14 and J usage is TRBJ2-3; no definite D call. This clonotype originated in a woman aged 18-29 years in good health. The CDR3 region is CASAPDLGDTQYF. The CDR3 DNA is TGTGCCAGCGCCCCCGACCTAGGAGATACGCAGTATTTT.